A selection of T cell receptor beta chains follows, all from one sample in a study of glioma-infiltrating T cells after dendritic cell vaccination. TCRdb keeps only in-frame clones here, not all; method: immunoSEQ multiplex PCR. The sample contains 70,000 to 90,000 clones, around 83% of which appear only once. The input for sequencing was blood, taken after dendritic cell vaccination. The receptors were sampled from a human donor with glioblastoma. Each CDR3 is given with its conserved first and last residue. Fields, in order: V gene, J gene, clone size, D gene, CDR3 protein, CDR3 DNA. D genes are given only for firm matches. Rows give clone size only sometimes, using once, few, many, or a class for an expanded clone.

v_call: TRBV19
j_call: TRBJ1-5
clone_size: NA
d_call: NA
cdr3_aa: CASNRQRGQPQHF
cdr3_nt: TGTGCCAGTAACCGACAGCGGGGTCAGCCCCAGCATTTT

v_call: TRBV2
j_call: TRBJ2-7
clone_size: NA
d_call: TRBD1
cdr3_aa: CASSDARGYGYEQYF
cdr3_nt: TGTGCCAGCAGTGACGCCAGGGGGTATGGCTACGAGCAGTACTTC

v_call: TRBV4-1
j_call: TRBJ1-6
clone_size: NA
d_call: TRBD1
cdr3_aa: CASSDGQGARANSPLHF
cdr3_nt: TGCGCCAGCAGCGATGGACAGGGGGCGCGCGCCAATTCACCCCTCCACTTT

v_call: TRBV7-8
j_call: TRBJ1-1
clone_size: NA
d_call: NA
cdr3_aa: CASSLADSPVEAFF
cdr3_nt: TGTGCCAGCAGCTTAGCAGACAGCCCCGTTGAAGCTTTCTTT

v_call: TRBV15
j_call: TRBJ2-3
clone_size: NA
d_call: NA
cdr3_aa: CATSRDPRVTTQYF
cdr3_nt: TGTGCCACCAGCAGAGATCCCAGGGTGACTACGCAGTATTTT

v_call: TRBV19
j_call: TRBJ1-2
clone_size: NA
d_call: TRBD1
cdr3_aa: CASRLRGPGQGLHGYTF
cdr3_nt: TGTGCCAGTCGCCTACGGGGGCCGGGACAGGGTTTACATGGCTACACCTTC

v_call: TRBV6-1
j_call: TRBJ1-2
clone_size: once
d_call: NA
cdr3_aa: CASDVTANYGYTF
cdr3_nt: TGTGCCAGCGACGTGACTGCGAACTATGGCTACACCTTC

v_call: TRBV6-1
j_call: TRBJ2-7
clone_size: NA
d_call: NA
cdr3_aa: CASSDFTGEQYF
cdr3_nt: TGTGCCAGCAGTGACTTCACCGGCGAGCAGTACTTC

v_call: TRBV4-1
j_call: TRBJ2-2
clone_size: NA
d_call: NA
cdr3_aa: CASSNSGGELFF
cdr3_nt: TGCGCCAGCAGCAATTCAGGCGGGGAGCTGTTTTTT

v_call: TRBV29-1
j_call: TRBJ1-1
clone_size: NA
d_call: TRBD1
cdr3_aa: CSERGPQKTEAFF
cdr3_nt: TGCAGCGAAAGGGGGCCTCAGAAGACTGAAGCTTTCTTT

v_call: TRBV4-3
j_call: TRBJ2-7
clone_size: few
d_call: NA
cdr3_aa: CASSQDRGYPYEQYF
cdr3_nt: TGCGCCAGCAGCCAAGATCGGGGATACCCCTACGAGCAGTACTTC

v_call: TRBV7-3
j_call: TRBJ2-1
clone_size: once
d_call: TRBD2
cdr3_aa: CASSLGAGGYNEQFF
cdr3_nt: TGTGCCAGCAGCTTAGGAGCGGGGGGGTACAATGAGCAGTTCTTC

v_call: TRBV7-2
j_call: TRBJ1-2
clone_size: NA
d_call: NA
cdr3_aa: CASSSRGGRDGYTF
cdr3_nt: TGTGCCAGCAGCTCTCGTGGGGGCCGGGATGGCTACACCTTC

v_call: TRBV5-1
j_call: TRBJ1-3
clone_size: NA
d_call: TRBD1
cdr3_aa: CASSMTGTSGNTIYF
cdr3_nt: TGCGCCAGCAGCATGACAGGGACCTCTGGAAACACCATATATTTT

v_call: TRBV7-3
j_call: TRBJ2-1
clone_size: NA
d_call: NA
cdr3_aa: CASSLNRDNEQFF
cdr3_nt: TGTGCCAGCAGCTTAAACCGGGACAATGAGCAGTTCTTC

v_call: TRBV5-1
j_call: TRBJ1-1
clone_size: NA
d_call: NA
cdr3_aa: CASSFSVAEDTEAFF
cdr3_nt: TGCGCCAGCAGCTTTTCGGTCGCGGAGGACACTGAAGCTTTCTTT

v_call: TRBV11-2
j_call: TRBJ2-7
clone_size: NA
d_call: NA
cdr3_aa: CASSLDRQREQYF
cdr3_nt: TGTGCCAGCAGCTTAGATAGGCAGCGGGAGCAGTACTTC

v_call: TRBV29-1
j_call: TRBJ1-1
clone_size: NA
d_call: NA
cdr3_aa: CSVTANTEAFF
cdr3_nt: TGCAGCGTGACAGCGAACACTGAAGCTTTCTTT

v_call: TRBV27
j_call: TRBJ2-3
clone_size: NA
d_call: NA
cdr3_aa: CASREEGFGGYTQYF
cdr3_nt: TGTGCCAGCAGGGAAGAGGGATTTGGGGGGTATACGCAGTATTTT

v_call: TRBV6-1
j_call: TRBJ2-5
clone_size: NA
d_call: TRBD2
cdr3_aa: CASSEIGLAGGFETQYF
cdr3_nt: TGTGCCAGCAGTGAGATCGGACTAGCGGGGGGCTTCGAGACCCAGTACTTC

v_call: TRBV7-3
j_call: TRBJ2-3
clone_size: NA
d_call: NA
cdr3_aa: CASSLGASSTDTQYF
cdr3_nt: TGTGCCAGCAGCTTAGGGGCCTCTAGCACAGATACGCAGTATTTT

v_call: TRBV6-5
j_call: TRBJ2-2
clone_size: NA
d_call: TRBD2
cdr3_aa: CASSRGTSGSGELFF
cdr3_nt: TGTGCCAGCAGTCGAGGGACTAGCGGGTCCGGGGAGCTGTTTTTT

v_call: TRBV7-2
j_call: TRBJ2-7
clone_size: NA
d_call: TRBD2
cdr3_aa: CASSLDSSGEPSEQYF
cdr3_nt: TGTGCCAGCAGCTTAGATAGTAGCGGGGAGCCCTCCGAGCAGTACTTC

v_call: TRBV5-4
j_call: TRBJ2-2
clone_size: NA
d_call: NA
cdr3_aa: CASSYRTPTGELFF
cdr3_nt: TGTGCCAGCAGCTACCGGACTCCCACCGGGGAGCTGTTTTTT

v_call: TRBV30
j_call: TRBJ2-7
clone_size: NA
d_call: NA
cdr3_aa: CAWSADGVQGEQYF
cdr3_nt: TGTGCCTGGAGTGCGGACGGTGTCCAGGGCGAGCAGTACTTC

v_call: TRBV2
j_call: TRBJ2-7
clone_size: few
d_call: TRBD1
cdr3_aa: CASRTGTGMFEQYF
cdr3_nt: TGTGCCAGCAGGACCGGGACAGGGATGTTCGAGCAGTACTTC

v_call: TRBV5-1
j_call: TRBJ2-2
clone_size: NA
d_call: TRBD2
cdr3_aa: CASSSLTGGTGGELFF
cdr3_nt: TGCGCCAGCAGCTCACTAACGGGGGGGACCGGCGGGGAGCTGTTTTTT

v_call: TRBV7-9
j_call: TRBJ1-1
clone_size: NA
d_call: NA
cdr3_aa: CASSLSGTNTEAFF
cdr3_nt: TGTGCCAGCAGCTTATCAGGGACTAACACTGAAGCTTTCTTT

v_call: TRBV29-1
j_call: TRBJ1-5
clone_size: NA
d_call: NA
cdr3_aa: CSVGGGRNQPQHF
cdr3_nt: TGCAGCGTTGGCGGGGGCCGCAATCAGCCCCAGCATTTT

v_call: TRBV11-3
j_call: TRBJ2-2
clone_size: NA
d_call: NA
cdr3_aa: CASSLAGGGELFF
cdr3_nt: TGTGCCAGCAGCTTAGCCGGAGGCGGGGAGCTGTTTTTT

v_call: TRBV9
j_call: TRBJ2-5
clone_size: NA
d_call: TRBD1
cdr3_aa: CASSQRTGAYQETQYF
cdr3_nt: TGTGCCAGCAGCCAAAGGACAGGAGCGTACCAAGAGACCCAGTACTTC

v_call: TRBV7-2
j_call: TRBJ2-3
clone_size: NA
d_call: TRBD2
cdr3_aa: CASSLLSGGDTQYF
cdr3_nt: TGTGCCAGCAGCTTATTGTCGGGGGGGGATACGCAGTATTTT

v_call: TRBV5-1
j_call: TRBJ1-3
clone_size: NA
d_call: TRBD1
cdr3_aa: CASSFAGQGYGNTIYF
cdr3_nt: TGCGCCAGCAGCTTTGCGGGACAGGGGTACGGAAACACCATATATTTT

v_call: TRBV6-6
j_call: TRBJ2-1
clone_size: NA
d_call: NA
cdr3_aa: CASSYEERKPYNEQFF
cdr3_nt: TGTGCCAGCAGTTACGAGGAACGGAAGCCCTACAATGAGCAGTTCTTC

v_call: TRBV30
j_call: TRBJ1-1
clone_size: once
d_call: NA
cdr3_aa: CAWIIPPSGEAFF
cdr3_nt: TGTGCCTGGATCATCCCCCCCTCGGGAGAAGCTTTCTTT

v_call: TRBV6-5
j_call: TRBJ1-5
clone_size: many
d_call: NA
cdr3_aa: CASSYSSGDNQPQHF
cdr3_nt: TGTGCCAGCAGTTACTCGTCCGGGGATAATCAGCCCCAGCATTTT

v_call: TRBV6-6
j_call: TRBJ1-2
clone_size: NA
d_call: NA
cdr3_aa: CASRVTGSYGYTF
cdr3_nt: TGTGCCAGCAGAGTCACAGGGAGCTATGGCTACACCTTC

v_call: TRBV16
j_call: TRBJ1-2
clone_size: NA
d_call: NA
cdr3_aa: CASSPSGDGYTF
cdr3_nt: TGTGCCAGCAGCCCTTCGGGTGATGGCTACACCTTC

v_call: TRBV4-1
j_call: TRBJ2-2
clone_size: NA
d_call: TRBD1
cdr3_aa: CASSQVPGQTGELFF
cdr3_nt: TGCGCCAGCAGCCAAGTTCCGGGACAGACTGGGGAGCTGTTTTTT

v_call: TRBV5-1
j_call: TRBJ2-7
clone_size: NA
d_call: TRBD2
cdr3_aa: CASSLGTSGGDEQYF
cdr3_nt: TGCGCCAGCAGCTTGGGGACTAGCGGGGGCGACGAGCAGTACTTC

v_call: TRBV15
j_call: TRBJ2-1
clone_size: once
d_call: NA
cdr3_aa: CATSTLAAGVHYNEQFF
cdr3_nt: TGTGCCACCAGCACACTGGCTGCAGGGGTCCATTACAATGAGCAGTTCTTC

v_call: TRBV9
j_call: TRBJ2-7
clone_size: NA
d_call: NA
cdr3_aa: CASSPDGRSLPYEQYF
cdr3_nt: TGTGCCAGCAGCCCCGACGGCAGGTCCTTACCCTACGAGCAGTACTTC

v_call: TRBV11-2
j_call: TRBJ1-6
clone_size: NA
d_call: TRBD1
cdr3_aa: CASSSTGYGSPLHF
cdr3_nt: TGTGCCAGCAGCTCGACAGGGTACGGATCACCCCTCCACTTT

v_call: TRBV7-6
j_call: TRBJ2-1
clone_size: many
d_call: NA
cdr3_aa: CASSRRDSDNEQFF
cdr3_nt: TGTGCCAGCAGCCGCCGGGACTCGGACAATGAGCAGTTCTTC

v_call: TRBV14
j_call: TRBJ2-1
clone_size: NA
d_call: TRBD2
cdr3_aa: CASSRYSGGHYNEQFF
cdr3_nt: TGTGCCAGCAGCCGGTATAGCGGGGGTCACTACAATGAGCAGTTCTTC

v_call: TRBV19
j_call: TRBJ1-2
clone_size: NA
d_call: NA
cdr3_aa: CASSIGARLWDGYTF
cdr3_nt: TGTGCCAGTAGTATAGGGGCACGCCTGTGGGATGGCTACACCTTC

v_call: TRBV19
j_call: TRBJ1-3
clone_size: NA
d_call: NA
cdr3_aa: CASRTDRNSGNTIYF
cdr3_nt: TGTGCCAGTAGGACTGACAGGAACTCTGGAAACACCATATATTTT